Listed below are T cell receptor beta chains from one sample, sequenced in a study of blood T cell repertoires in COVID-19. Profiling relied on immunoSEQ multiplex PCR, and the TCRdb table lists in-frame clones only, not all of them. The repertoire consists of more than 300,000 clones, with approximately 90% occurring once and the leading ten covering over 3.5%. The sequencing sample was made of PBMCs or T cells enriched from blood (not recorded which). These receptors all come from a man in his thirties or forties who had recovered from COVID-19. Each CDR3 is given with its conserved first and last residue. The order of the fields is J gene, CDR3 length, D gene, V gene, clone size, CDR3 protein, CDR3 DNA. The D gene is left open where the match is weak. The size entry is marked missing in some rows and otherwise reads once, few, many or a size class.

TRBJ1-1 16 TRBD1 TRBV2 NA CASSSRTGGGNTEAFF TGTGCCAGCAGCTCCCGGACAGGAGGGGGGAACACTGAAGCTTTCTTT
TRBJ2-7 15 NA TRBV19 NA CASSIGGAPSHEQYF TGTGCCAGTAGTATTGGAGGCGCCCCCTCCCACGAGCAGTACTTC
TRBJ2-7 15 TRBD2 TRBV30 once CAWSYIPGGSYEQYF TGTGCCTGGAGCTATATCCCGGGAGGCTCCTACGAGCAGTACTTC
TRBJ1-4 15 NA TRBV7-8 NA CASSLAEGINEKLFF TGTGCCAGCAGCTTAGCGGAGGGAATAAATGAAAAACTGTTTTTT
TRBJ1-2 13 TRBD1 TRBV10-2 few CAAADRHNYGYTF TGCGCCGCCGCGGACAGGCATAACTATGGCTACACCTTC
TRBJ1-1 14 NA TRBV7-9 NA CASSPRQATPEAFF TGTGCCAGCAGCCCCCGACAGGCCACTCCTGAAGCTTTCTTT
TRBJ1-4 15 TRBD1 TRBV9 NA CASSPGGTTNEKLFF TGTGCCAGCAGCCCAGGGGGTACAACTAATGAAAAACTGTTTTTT
TRBJ1-2 12 NA TRBV5-1 NA CASSLGGYGYTF TGCGCCAGCAGCTTGGGCGGCTATGGCTACACCTTC
TRBJ2-1 20 TRBD1 TRBV27 few CASSLFFLTGTAKVVDEQFF TGTGCCAGCAGTTTATTTTTCTTGACCGGGACAGCGAAGGTTGTCGATGAGCAGTTCTTC
TRBJ1-1 14 NA TRBV4-1 NA CASSQRQAPTEAFF TGCGCCAGCAGCCAGCGACAGGCGCCCACTGAAGCTTTCTTT